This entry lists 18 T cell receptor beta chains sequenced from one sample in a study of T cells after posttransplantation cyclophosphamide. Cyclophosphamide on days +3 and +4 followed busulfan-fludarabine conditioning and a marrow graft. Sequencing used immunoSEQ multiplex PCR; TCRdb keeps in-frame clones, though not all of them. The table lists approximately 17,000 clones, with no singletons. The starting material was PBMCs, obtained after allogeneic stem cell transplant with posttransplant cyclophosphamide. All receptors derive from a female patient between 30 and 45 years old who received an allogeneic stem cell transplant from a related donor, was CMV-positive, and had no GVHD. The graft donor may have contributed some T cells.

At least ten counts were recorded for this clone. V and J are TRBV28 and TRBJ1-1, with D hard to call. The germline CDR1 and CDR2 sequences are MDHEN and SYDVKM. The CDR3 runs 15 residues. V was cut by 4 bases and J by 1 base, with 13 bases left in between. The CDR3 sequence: CASSSYTAANTEAFF. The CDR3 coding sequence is TGTGCCAGCAGTTCTTACACAGCAGCGAACACTGAAGCTTTCTTT.

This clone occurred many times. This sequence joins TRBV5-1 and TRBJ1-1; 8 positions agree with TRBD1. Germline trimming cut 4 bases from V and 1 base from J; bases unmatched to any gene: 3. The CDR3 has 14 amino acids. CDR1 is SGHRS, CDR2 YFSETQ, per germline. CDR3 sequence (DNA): TGCGCCAGCAGCGGGGGACAGGAGAACACTGAAGCTTTCTTT. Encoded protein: CASSGGQENTEAFF.

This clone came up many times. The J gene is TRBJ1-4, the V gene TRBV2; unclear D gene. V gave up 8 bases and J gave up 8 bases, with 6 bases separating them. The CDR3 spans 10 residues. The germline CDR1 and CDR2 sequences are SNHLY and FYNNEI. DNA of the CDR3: TGTGCCAGCGGCACAGAAAAACTGTTTTTT. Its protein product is CASGTEKLFF.

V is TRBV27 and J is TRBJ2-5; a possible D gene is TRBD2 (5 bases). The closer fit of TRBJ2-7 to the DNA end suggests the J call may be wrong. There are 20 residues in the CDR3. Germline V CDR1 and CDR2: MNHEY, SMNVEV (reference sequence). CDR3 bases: TGTGCCAGCAGTTTGGGCCATAGGGCGCCAAGCGGTAGGCACTCCTACGAGCAGTACTTC. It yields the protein CASSLGHRAPSGRHSYEQYF.

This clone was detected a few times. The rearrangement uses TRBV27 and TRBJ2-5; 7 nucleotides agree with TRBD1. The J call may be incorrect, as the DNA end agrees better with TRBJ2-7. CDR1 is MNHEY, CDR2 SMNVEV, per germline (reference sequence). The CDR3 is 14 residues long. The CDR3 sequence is CASSLITGAHEQYF. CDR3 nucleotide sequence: TGTGCCAGCAGTTTAATCACAGGGGCCCACGAGCAGTACTTC.

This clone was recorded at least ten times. DNA for the CDR3: TGTGCCGGCCCCGGACAGACGAGAGAGACCCAGTACTTC. Its protein is CAGPGQTRETQYF. The chain is built from TRBV27 and TRBJ2-5, with D possibly TRBD1 on 6 matching bases. Germline loops: CDR1 MNHEY, CDR2 SMNVEV (reference sequence). The CDR3 spans 13 residues. V was trimmed by 11 bases and J by 4 bases, leaving 17 bases between them.

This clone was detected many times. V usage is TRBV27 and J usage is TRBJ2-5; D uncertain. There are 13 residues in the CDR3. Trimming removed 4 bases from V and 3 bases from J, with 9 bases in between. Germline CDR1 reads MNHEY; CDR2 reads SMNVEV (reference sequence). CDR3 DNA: TGTGCCAGCAGTTCCTGGGCCAAAGAGACCCAGTACTTC. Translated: CASSSWAKETQYF.

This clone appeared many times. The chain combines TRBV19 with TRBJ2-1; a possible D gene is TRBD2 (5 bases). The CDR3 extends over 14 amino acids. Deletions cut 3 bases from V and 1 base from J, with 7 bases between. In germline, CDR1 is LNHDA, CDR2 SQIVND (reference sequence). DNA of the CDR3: TGTGCCAGTAGTATCCCGGGATCCTACAATGAGCAGTTCTTC. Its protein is CASSIPGSYNEQFF.

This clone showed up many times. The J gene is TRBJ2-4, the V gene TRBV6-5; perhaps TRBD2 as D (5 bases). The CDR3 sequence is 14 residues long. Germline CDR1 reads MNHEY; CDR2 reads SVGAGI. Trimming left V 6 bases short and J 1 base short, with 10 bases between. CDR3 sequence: CASRAPGAKNIQYF. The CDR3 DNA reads TGTGCCAGCAGGGCCCCGGGGGCCAAAAACATTCAGTACTTC.

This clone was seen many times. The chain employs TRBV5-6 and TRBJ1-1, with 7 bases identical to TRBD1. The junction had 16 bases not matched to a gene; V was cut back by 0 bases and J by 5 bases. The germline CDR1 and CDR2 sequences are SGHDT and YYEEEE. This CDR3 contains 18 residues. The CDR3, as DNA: TGTGCCAGCAGCTTGGTGGACAGGAGACTTTACCTAGGGACTGAAGCTTTCTTT. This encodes CASSLVDRRLYLGTEAFF.

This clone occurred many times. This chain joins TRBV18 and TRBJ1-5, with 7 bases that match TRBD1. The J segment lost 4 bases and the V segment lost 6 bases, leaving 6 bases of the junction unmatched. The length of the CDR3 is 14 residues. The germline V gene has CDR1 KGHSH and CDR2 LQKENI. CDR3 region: CASSLGRGNQPQHF. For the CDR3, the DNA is TGTGCCAGCTCGCTAGGCAGGGGGAATCAGCCCCAGCATTTT.

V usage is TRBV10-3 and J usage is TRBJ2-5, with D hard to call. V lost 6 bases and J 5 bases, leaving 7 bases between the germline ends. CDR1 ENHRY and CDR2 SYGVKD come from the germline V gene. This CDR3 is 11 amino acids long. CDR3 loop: CAIRVEETQYF. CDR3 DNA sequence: TGTGCCATCAGAGTGGAGGAGACCCAGTACTTC.

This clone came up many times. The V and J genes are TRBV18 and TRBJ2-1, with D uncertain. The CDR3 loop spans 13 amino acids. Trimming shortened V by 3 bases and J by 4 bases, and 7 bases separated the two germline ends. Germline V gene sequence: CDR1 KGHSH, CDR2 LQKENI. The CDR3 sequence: CASSPSAYNEQFF. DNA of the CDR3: TGTGCCAGCTCACCCAGCGCGTACAATGAGCAGTTCTTC.

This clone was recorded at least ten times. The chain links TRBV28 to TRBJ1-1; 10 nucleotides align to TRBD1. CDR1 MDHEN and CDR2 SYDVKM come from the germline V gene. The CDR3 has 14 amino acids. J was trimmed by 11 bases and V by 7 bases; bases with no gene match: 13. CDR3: CASNSGTGATGAFF. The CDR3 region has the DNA TGTGCCAGCAATTCCGGGACAGGGGCCACTGGGGCTTTCTTT.

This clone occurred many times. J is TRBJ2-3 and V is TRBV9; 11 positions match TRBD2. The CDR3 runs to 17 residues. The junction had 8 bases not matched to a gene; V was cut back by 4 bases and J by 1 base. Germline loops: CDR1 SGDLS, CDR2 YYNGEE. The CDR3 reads CASSTPSGRLGTDTQYF. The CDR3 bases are TGTGCCAGCAGCACTCCTAGCGGGAGGTTGGGCACAGATACGCAGTATTTT.

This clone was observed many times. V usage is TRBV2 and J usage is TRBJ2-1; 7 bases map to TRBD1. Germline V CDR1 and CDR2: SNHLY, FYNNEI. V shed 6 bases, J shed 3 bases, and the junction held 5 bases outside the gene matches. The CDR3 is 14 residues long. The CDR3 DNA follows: TGTGCCAGCAGAAAGGACAGGCGCTACAATGAGCAGTTCTTC. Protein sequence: CASRKDRRYNEQFF.

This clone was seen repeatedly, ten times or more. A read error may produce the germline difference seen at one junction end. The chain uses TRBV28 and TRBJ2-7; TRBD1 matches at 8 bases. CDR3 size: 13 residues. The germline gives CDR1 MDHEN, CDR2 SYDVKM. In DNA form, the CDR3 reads TGTGCCAGCAGGGAAACCGGGACAGGAGTCCAGTGCTTC. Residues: CASRETGTGVQCF.

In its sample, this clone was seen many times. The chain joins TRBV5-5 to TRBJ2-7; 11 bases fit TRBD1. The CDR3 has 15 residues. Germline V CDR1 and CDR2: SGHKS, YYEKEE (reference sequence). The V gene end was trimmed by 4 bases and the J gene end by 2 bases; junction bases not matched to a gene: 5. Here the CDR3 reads CASSLRTGGPYEQYF. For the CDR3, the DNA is TGTGCCAGCAGCCTTCGGACAGGGGGCCCCTACGAGCAGTACTTC.